The rows below give T cell receptor beta chains drawn from one sample of a study of radiotherapy plus CTLA-4 blockade in lung cancer. The data were produced by immunoSEQ multiplex PCR, yet TCRdb's version contains in-frame clones alone and is incomplete. The repertoire holds 90,000 to 100,000 clones, with about four fifths as singletons. The sample in question was peripheral blood, obtained from a patient treated with radiotherapy plus ipilimumab. These receptors all stem from a human donor with non-small cell lung cancer who had a partial response to radiotherapy plus ipilimumab. Some clones in this sample may be carry-over from other donors' samples. CDR3s include the opening cysteine and the closing phenylalanine or tryptophan. D genes are given only for firm matches. Not every row has a clone size; where given, it reads once, few, many or a size class.

J | D | V | size | CDR3 | DNA
TRBJ2-5 | TRBD2 | TRBV11-3 | . | CASSLGTGGETQYF | TGTGCCAGCAGCTTAGGGACGGGGGGAGAGACCCAGTACTTC
TRBJ2-3 | TRBD1 | TRBV27 | . | CASRRTGGMDTQYF | TGTGCCAGCAGAAGGACAGGGGGCATGGATACGCAGTATTTT
TRBJ1-2 | TRBD1 | TRBV20-1 | . | CSALQGLGYTF | TGCAGTGCCCTACAGGGGCTTGGCTACACCTTC
TRBJ2-4 | TRBD2 | TRBV28 | few | CASSFTYGVAGDNKNIQYF | TGTGCCAGCAGTTTTACATACGGGGTAGCGGGAGATAATAAAAACATTCAGTACTTC
TRBJ1-3 | . | TRBV28 | few | CASGLWGNTIYF | TGTGCCAGCGGCCTCTGGGGAAACACCATATATTTT
TRBJ2-7 | TRBD2 | TRBV6-1 | few | CASRLLADSYEQYF | TGTGCCAGCCGTCTACTAGCGGATTCCTACGAGCAGTACTTC
TRBJ2-3 | TRBD2 | TRBV4-1 | . | CASRLTSGIDSHTQYF | TGCGCCAGTCGCCTTACTAGCGGGATCGACAGTCATACGCAGTATTTT
TRBJ1-4 | . | TRBV30 | . | CAWSDRDYEKLFF | TGTGCCTGGAGTGACCGGGACTATGAAAAACTGTTTTTT
TRBJ1-4 | . | TRBV11-3 | . | CASSLDPGNNEKLFF | TGTGCCAGCAGCTTAGACCCAGGGAATAATGAAAAACTGTTTTTT
TRBJ2-7 | TRBD1 | TRBV9 | . | CASSVDQGDYEQYF | TGTGCCAGCAGCGTAGATCAGGGGGACTACGAGCAGTACTTC
TRBJ2-7 | TRBD2 | TRBV27 | once | CASSSLKAGGNEQYF | TGTGCCAGCAGTTCCCTAAAAGCGGGAGGTAACGAGCAGTACTTC
TRBJ1-1 | . | TRBV28 | . | CASSLGRNTEAFF | TGTGCCAGCAGTTTAGGGAGGAACACTGAAGCTTTCTTT
TRBJ2-7 | TRBD1 | TRBV2 | . | CASSQTGGRTYEQYF | TGTGCCAGCAGTCAGACAGGGGGCCGAACTTACGAGCAGTACTTC
TRBJ1-1 | TRBD1 | TRBV28 | many | CASSLRTGGNRRAFF | TGTGCCAGCAGCTTAAGGACAGGGGGCAACAGAAGGGCTTTCTTT
TRBJ1-2 | TRBD1 | TRBV5-6 | once | CASRPPTGGWDGYTF | TGTGCCAGCAGACCCCCGACAGGGGGCTGGGATGGCTACACCTTC
TRBJ2-3 | TRBD1 | TRBV6-1 | . | CASSDRDRVTDTQYF | TGTGCCAGCAGTGACCGGGACAGGGTAACAGATACGCAGTATTTT
TRBJ1-5 | TRBD1 | TRBV28 | . | CASSPRDRGWQPQHF | TGTGCCAGCAGCCCCCGAGACAGGGGTTGGCAGCCCCAGCATTTT
TRBJ1-4 | . | TRBV9 | . | CASSVGPDNEKLFF | TGTGCCAGCAGCGTAGGGCCTGATAATGAAAAACTGTTTTTT
TRBJ1-1 | . | TRBV7-2 | . | CASRKTANTEAFF | TGTGCCAGCCGGAAGACAGCGAACACTGAAGCTTTCTTT
TRBJ1-6 | . | TRBV19 | . | CASSPQASSYNSPLHF | TGTGCCAGTAGCCCACAGGCTAGCTCCTATAATTCACCCCTCCACTTT
TRBJ2-1 | . | TRBV19 | . | CASSTLAEEQFF | TGTGCCAGTAGTACCTTAGCAGAGGAGCAGTTCTTC
TRBJ2-7 | TRBD2 | TRBV28 | . | CASIPSGRAYEQYF | TGTGCCAGCATTCCTAGCGGGAGGGCCTACGAGCAGTACTTC
TRBJ1-5 | . | TRBV15 | . | CATAQGLSNQPQHF | TGTGCCACCGCGCAGGGCCTTAGCAATCAGCCCCAGCATTTT
TRBJ2-7 | . | TRBV7-2 | . | CASSSDTYEQYF | TGTGCCAGCAGCTCAGACACGTACGAGCAGTACTTC
TRBJ2-1 | . | TRBV5-3 | . | CARSYDRLVNMNEQFF | TGTGCCAGAAGCTACGATCGGCTAGTGAATATGAATGAGCAGTTCTTC
TRBJ1-3 | . | TRBV5-4 | . | CASSLEGGWNTIYF | TGTGCCAGCAGCTTGGAAGGGGGTTGGAACACCATATATTTT
TRBJ2-5 | TRBD2 | TRBV28 | . | CASSPIAGGWETQYF | TGTGCCAGCAGCCCCATAGCGGGGGGTTGGGAGACCCAGTACTTC
TRBJ1-1 | . | TRBV19 | . | CASSVTGNTEAFF | TGTGCCAGTAGTGTGACAGGTAACACTGAAGCTTTCTTT
TRBJ2-1 | TRBD2 | TRBV13 | . | CASSRLAATYNEQFF | TGTGCCAGCAGCAGACTAGCGGCCACCTACAATGAGCAGTTCTTC
TRBJ1-1 | TRBD1 | TRBV11-2 | . | CASSSRDRGHTEAFF | TGTGCCAGCAGCTCCCGGGACAGGGGTCACACTGAAGCTTTCTTT
TRBJ1-1 | . | TRBV2 | few | CASSTGGNTEAFF | TGTGCCAGCTCGACGGGGGGGAACACTGAAGCTTTCTTT
TRBJ2-5 | TRBD1 | TRBV2 | . | CASRGQGQETQYF | TGTGCCAGCAGGGGACAGGGCCAAGAGACCCAGTACTTC
TRBJ1-2 | TRBD1 | TRBV6-1 | . | CASSAGTGPGYTF | TGTGCCAGCAGTGCCGGGACAGGGCCTGGCTACACCTTC
TRBJ1-2 | . | TRBV14 | . | CASSHFTESNYGYTF | TGTGCCAGCAGCCATTTTACAGAATCTAACTATGGCTACACCTTC
TRBJ2-5 | TRBD1 | TRBV5-1 | . | CASSSRQGGETQYF | TGCGCCAGCAGCTCGCGACAGGGCGGGGAGACCCAGTACTTC
TRBJ1-5 | . | TRBV4-2 | . | CASSQDFVRSNQPQHF | TGTGCCAGCAGCCAAGATTTCGTGCGGTCCAATCAGCCCCAGCATTTT
TRBJ2-5 | . | TRBV18 | . | CASSPQVQQETQYF | TGTGCCAGCTCACCACAGGTACAGCAAGAGACCCAGTACTTC
TRBJ2-7 | TRBD1 | TRBV10-3 | medium-sized | CAIRSGTDRYEQYF | TGTGCCATCCGGTCTGGGACAGACCGCTACGAGCAGTACTTC
TRBJ2-7 | TRBD2 | TRBV6-1 | . | CASSDLPGREGRSSYEQYF | TGTGCCAGCAGTGACCTCCCGGGGCGGGAGGGCCGCAGCTCCTACGAGCAGTACTTC
TRBJ2-3 | TRBD2 | TRBV6-1 | . | CASRPPSGDTQYF | TGTGCCAGCAGACCCCCTAGCGGAGATACGCAGTATTTT
TRBJ2-3 | TRBD1 | TRBV9 | . | CASTKQGVSTDTQYF | TGTGCCAGCACCAAACAGGGGGTAAGCACAGATACGCAGTATTTT
TRBJ2-2 | . | TRBV11-2 | . | CASSLLVSTGELFF | TGTGCCAGCAGCTTACTCGTTAGCACCGGGGAGCTGTTTTTT